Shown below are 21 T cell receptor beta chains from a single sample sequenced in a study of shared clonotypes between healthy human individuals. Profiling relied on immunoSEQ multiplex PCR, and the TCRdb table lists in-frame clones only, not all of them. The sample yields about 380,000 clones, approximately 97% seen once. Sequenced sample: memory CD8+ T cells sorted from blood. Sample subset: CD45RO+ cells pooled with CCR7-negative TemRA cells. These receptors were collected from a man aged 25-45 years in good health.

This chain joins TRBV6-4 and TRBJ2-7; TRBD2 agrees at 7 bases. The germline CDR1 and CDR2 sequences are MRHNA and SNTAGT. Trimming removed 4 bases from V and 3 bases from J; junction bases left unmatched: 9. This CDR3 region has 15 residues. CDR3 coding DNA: TGTGCCAGCAGTGTCGAGAGCGGGATGTTCTACGAGCAGTACTTC. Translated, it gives CASSVESGMFYEQYF.

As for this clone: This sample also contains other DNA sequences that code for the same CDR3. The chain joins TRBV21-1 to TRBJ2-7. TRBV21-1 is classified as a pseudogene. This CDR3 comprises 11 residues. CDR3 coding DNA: TGTGCCAGCAGCAAAGTTTACGAGCAGTACTTC. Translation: CASSKVYEQYF.

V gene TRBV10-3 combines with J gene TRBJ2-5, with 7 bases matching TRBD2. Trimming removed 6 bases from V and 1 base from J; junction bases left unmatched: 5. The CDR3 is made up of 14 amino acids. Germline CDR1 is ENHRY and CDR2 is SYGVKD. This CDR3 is CAISNGLVQETQYF. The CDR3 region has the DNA TGTGCCATCAGCAATGGACTAGTCCAAGAGACCCAGTACTTC.

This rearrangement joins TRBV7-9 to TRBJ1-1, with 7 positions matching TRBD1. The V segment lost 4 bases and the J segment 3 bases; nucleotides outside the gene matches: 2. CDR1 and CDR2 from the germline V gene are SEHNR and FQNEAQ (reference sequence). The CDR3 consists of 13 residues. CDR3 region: CASSSDRDTEAFF. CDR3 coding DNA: TGTGCCAGCAGCTCCGACAGGGACACTGAAGCTTTCTTT.

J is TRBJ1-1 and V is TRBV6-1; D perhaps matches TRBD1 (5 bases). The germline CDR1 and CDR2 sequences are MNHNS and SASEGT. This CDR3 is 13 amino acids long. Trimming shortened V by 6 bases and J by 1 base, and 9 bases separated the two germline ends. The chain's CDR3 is CASRYQGNTEAFF. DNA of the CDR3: TGTGCCAGCAGATACCAGGGGAACACTGAAGCTTTCTTT.

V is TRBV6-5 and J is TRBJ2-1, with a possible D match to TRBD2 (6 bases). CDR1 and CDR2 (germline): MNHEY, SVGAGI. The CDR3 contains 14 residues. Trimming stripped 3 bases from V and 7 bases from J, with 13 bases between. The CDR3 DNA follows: TGTGCCAGCAGTTATTTTGGAGGGGTAAATGAGCAGTTCTTC. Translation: CASSYFGGVNEQFF.

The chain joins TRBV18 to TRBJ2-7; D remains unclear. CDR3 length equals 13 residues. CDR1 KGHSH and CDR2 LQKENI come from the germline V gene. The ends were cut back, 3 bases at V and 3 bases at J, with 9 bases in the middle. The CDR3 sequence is CASSPGTHYEQYF. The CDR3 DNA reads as TGTGCCAGCTCACCTGGCACCCACTACGAGCAGTACTTC.

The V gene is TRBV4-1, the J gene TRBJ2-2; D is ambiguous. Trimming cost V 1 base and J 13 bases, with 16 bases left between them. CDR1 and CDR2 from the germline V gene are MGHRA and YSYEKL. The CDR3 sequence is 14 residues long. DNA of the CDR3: TGCGCCAGCAGCCAAGCTATCGCCCGGTTGGGGCTGTTTTTT. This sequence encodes CASSQAIARLGLFF.

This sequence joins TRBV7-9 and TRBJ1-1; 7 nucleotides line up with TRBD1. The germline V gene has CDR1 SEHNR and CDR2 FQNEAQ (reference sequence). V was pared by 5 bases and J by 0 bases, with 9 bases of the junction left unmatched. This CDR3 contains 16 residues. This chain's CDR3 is CASSPRDRTMNTEAFF. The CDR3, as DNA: TGTGCCAGCAGCCCTCGGGACAGAACCATGAACACTGAAGCTTTCTTT.

CDR3 region: CASSNSGSGETQYF. In DNA form, the CDR3 reads TGTGCCAGCAGCAATAGCGGGAGTGGGGAGACCCAGTACTTC. This chain connects TRBV14 to TRBJ2-5; 9 nucleotides match TRBD2. CDR1 is SGHDN, CDR2 FVKESK, per germline. This CDR3 spans 14 amino acids. J lost 5 bases, V lost 5 bases, and 6 bases had no gene match.

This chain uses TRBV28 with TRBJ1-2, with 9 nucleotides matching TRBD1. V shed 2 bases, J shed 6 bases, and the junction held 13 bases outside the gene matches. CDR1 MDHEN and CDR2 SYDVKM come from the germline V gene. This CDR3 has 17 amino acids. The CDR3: CASSLGTGTGNKDGYTF. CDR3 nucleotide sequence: TGTGCCAGCAGTTTAGGGACAGGGACAGGTAATAAGGATGGCTACACCTTC.

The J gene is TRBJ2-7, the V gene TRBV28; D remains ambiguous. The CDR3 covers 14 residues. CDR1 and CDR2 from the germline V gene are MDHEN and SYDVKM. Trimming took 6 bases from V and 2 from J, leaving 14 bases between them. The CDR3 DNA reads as TGTGCCAGCAGGGGAAACCGTTTTACCTACGAGCAGTACTTC. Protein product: CASRGNRFTYEQYF.

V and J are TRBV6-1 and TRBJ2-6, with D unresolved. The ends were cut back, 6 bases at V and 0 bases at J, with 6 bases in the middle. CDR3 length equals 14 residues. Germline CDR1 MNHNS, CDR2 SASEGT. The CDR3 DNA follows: TGTGCCAGCAGGGTTACCTCTGGGGCCAACGTCCTGACTTTC. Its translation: CASRVTSGANVLTF.

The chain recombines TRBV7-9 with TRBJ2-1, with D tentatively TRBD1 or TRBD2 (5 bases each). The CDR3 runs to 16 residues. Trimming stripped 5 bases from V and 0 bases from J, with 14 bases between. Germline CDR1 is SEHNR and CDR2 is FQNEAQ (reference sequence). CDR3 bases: TGTGCCAGCAGCGAAAGATGGGGGTCCTCCTACAATGAGCAGTTCTTC. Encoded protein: CASSERWGSSYNEQFF.

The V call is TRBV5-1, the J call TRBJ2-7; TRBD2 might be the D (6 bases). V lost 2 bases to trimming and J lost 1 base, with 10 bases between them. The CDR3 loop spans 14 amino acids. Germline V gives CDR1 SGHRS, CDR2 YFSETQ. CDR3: CASSLPGRSYEQYF. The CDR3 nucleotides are TGCGCCAGCAGCTTACCCGGGAGATCCTACGAGCAGTACTTC.

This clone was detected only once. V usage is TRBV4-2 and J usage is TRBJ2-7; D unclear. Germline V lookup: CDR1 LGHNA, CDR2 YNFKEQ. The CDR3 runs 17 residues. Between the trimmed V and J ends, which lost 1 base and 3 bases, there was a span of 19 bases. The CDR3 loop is CASSQVQSTGLYYEQYF. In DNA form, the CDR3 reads TGTGCCAGCAGCCAAGTCCAATCAACGGGCCTCTACTACGAGCAGTACTTC.

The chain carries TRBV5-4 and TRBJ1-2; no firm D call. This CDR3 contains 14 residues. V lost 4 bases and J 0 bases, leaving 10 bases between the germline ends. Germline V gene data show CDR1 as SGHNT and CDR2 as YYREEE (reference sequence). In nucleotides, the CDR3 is TGTGCCAGCAGCCATGACATCTCTAACTATGGCTACACCTTC. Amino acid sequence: CASSHDISNYGYTF.

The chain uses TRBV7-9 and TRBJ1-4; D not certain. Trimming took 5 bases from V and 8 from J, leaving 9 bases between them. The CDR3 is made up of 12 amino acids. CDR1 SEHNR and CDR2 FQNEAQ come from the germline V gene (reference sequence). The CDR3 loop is CASSPILEKLFF. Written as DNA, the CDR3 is TGTGCCAGCAGCCCCATCCTGGAAAAACTGTTTTTT.

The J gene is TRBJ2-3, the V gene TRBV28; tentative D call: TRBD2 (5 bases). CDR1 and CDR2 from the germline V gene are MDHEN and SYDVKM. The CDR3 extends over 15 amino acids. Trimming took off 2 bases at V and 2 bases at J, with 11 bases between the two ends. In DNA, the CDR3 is TGTGCCAGCAGTTTACTGGAGCGGTCCACAGATACGCAGTATTTT. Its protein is CASSLLERSTDTQYF. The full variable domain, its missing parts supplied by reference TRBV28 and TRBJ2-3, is DVKVTQSSRYLVKRTGEKVFLECVQDMDHENMFWYRQDPGLGLRLIYFSYDVKMKEKGDIPEGYSVSREKKERFSLILESASTNQTSMYLCASSLLERSTDTQYFGPGTRLTVL.

The CDR3 DNA reads as TGTGCCAGCAGAACAACAGGGGGCGCTGGGGCCAACGTCCTGACTTTC. This gives the protein CASRTTGGAGANVLTF. The chain links TRBV6-6 to TRBJ2-6, with TRBD1 matching over 9 bases. This CDR3 is built from 16 residues. Germline lookup yields CDR1 MNHNY and CDR2 SVGAGI (reference sequence). After removal of 6 bases from V and 2 bases from J, the junction contained 5 bases not matched to a gene.

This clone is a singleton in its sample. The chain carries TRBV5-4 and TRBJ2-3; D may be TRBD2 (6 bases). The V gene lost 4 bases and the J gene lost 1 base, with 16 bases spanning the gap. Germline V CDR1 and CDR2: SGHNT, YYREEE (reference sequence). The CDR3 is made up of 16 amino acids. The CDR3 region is CASSIRTSNGTDTQYF. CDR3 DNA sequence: TGTGCCAGCAGCATCCGAACTAGCAATGGCACAGATACGCAGTATTTT.